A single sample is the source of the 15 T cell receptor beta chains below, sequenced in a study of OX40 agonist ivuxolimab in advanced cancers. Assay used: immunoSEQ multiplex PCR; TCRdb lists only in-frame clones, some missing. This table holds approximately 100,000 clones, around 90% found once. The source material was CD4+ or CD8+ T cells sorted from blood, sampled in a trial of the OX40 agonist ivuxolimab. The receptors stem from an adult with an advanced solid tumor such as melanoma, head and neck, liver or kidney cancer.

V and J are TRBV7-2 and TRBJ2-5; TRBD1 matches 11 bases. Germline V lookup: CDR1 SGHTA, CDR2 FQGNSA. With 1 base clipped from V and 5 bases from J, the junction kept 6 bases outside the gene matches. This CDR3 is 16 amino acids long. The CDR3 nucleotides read TGTGCCAGCAGCTTAGGGACAGGGGGCGATGTTGAGACCCAGTACTTC. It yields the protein CASSLGTGGDVETQYF.

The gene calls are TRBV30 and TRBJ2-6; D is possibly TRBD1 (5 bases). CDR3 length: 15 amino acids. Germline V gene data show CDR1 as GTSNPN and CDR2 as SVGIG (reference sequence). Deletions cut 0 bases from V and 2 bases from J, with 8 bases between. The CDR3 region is CAWSVGLAGANVLTF. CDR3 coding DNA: TGTGCCTGGAGTGTGGGGCTAGCTGGGGCCAACGTCCTGACTTTC.

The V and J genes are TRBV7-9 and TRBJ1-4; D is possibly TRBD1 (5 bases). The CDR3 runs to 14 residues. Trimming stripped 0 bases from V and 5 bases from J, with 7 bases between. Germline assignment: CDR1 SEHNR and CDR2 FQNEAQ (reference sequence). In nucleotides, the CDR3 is TGTGCCAGCAGCTTAGCCAGGGACAATGAAAAACTGTTTTTT. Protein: CASSLARDNEKLFF.

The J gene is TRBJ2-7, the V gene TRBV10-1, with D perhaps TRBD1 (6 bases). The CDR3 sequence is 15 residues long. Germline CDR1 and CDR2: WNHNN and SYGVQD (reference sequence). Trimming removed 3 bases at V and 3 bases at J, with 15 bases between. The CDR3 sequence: CASSEGQSGVYEQYF. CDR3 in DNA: TGCGCCAGCAGTGAAGGACAGTCCGGCGTCTACGAGCAGTACTTC.

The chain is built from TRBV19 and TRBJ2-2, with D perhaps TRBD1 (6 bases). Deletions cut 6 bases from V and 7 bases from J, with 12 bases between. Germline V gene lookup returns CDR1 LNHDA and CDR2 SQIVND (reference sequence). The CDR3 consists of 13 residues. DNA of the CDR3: TGTGCCAGTAGATCAGGGGCCCACGGGGAGCTGTTTTTT. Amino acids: CASRSGAHGELFF.

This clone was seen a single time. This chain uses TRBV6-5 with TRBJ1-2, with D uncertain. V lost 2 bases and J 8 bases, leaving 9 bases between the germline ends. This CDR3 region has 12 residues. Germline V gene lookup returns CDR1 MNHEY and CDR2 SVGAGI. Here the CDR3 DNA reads TGTGCCAGCAGTTACGGTGCCGTCGGCTACACCTTC. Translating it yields CASSYGAVGYTF.

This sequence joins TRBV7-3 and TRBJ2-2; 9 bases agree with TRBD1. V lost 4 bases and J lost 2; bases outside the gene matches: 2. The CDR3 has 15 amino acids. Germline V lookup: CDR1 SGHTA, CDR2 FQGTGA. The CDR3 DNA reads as TGTGCCAGCAGCTCGGACAGGGGAAACACCGGGGAGCTGTTTTTT. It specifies CASSSDRGNTGELFF.

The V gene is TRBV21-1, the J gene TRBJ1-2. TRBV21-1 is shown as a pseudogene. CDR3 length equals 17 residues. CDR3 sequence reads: CATPLTVPASRFYGYTF. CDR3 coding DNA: TGTGCCACCCCCCTTACCGTACCAGCGTCCAGATTCTATGGCTACACCTTC.

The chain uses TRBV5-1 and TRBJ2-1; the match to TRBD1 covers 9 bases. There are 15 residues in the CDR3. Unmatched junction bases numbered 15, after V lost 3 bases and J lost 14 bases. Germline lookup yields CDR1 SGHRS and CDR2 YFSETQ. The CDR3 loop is CASSSAGTGTAGEFF. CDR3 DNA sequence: TGCGCCAGCAGCTCCGCCGGGACAGGGACGGCTGGGGAGTTCTTC.

The CDR3 DNA is TGTGCCAGCAGCTTAGCGGTAGGGGCGAACACTGAAGCTTTCTTT. Its protein is CASSLAVGANTEAFF. V usage is TRBV7-2 and J usage is TRBJ1-1, with a tentative D call TRBD1 (5 bases). This CDR3 has 15 residues. CDR1 and CDR2 (germline): SGHTA, FQGNSA. Trimming cost V 0 bases and J 1 base, with 9 bases left between them.

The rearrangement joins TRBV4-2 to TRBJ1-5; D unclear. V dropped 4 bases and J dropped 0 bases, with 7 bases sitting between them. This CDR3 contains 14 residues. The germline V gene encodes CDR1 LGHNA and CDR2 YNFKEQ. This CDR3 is CASSLEDSNQPQHF. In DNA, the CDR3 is TGTGCCAGCAGCCTAGAGGATAGCAATCAGCCCCAGCATTTT.

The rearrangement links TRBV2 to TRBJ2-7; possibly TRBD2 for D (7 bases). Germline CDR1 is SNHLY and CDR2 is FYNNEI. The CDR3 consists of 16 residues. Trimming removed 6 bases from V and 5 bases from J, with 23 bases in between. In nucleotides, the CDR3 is TGTGCCAGCAGGATCGACCGCGGGGGCTCCGGGAACGAGCAGTACTTC. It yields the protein CASRIDRGGSGNEQYF.

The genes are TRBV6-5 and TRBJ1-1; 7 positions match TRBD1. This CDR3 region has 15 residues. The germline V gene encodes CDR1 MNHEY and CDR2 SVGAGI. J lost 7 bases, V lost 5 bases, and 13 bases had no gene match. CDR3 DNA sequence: TGTGCCAGCAGTCCCAGGGGGGGGAGGGATGGTGAAGCTTTCTTT. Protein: CASSPRGGRDGEAFF.

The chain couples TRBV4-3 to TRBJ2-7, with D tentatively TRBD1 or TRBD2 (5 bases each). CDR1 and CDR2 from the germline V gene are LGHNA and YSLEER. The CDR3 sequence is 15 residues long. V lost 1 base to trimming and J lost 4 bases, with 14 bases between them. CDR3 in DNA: TGCGCCAGCAGCCAAGTCGGGGCAGAGGGATACGAGCAGTACTTC. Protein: CASSQVGAEGYEQYF.

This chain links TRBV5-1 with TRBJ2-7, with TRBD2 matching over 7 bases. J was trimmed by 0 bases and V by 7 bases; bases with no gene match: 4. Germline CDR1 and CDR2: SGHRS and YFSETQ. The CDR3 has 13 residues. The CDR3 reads CASGREASYEQYF. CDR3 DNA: TGCGCCAGCGGGAGGGAGGCCTCCTACGAGCAGTACTTC.